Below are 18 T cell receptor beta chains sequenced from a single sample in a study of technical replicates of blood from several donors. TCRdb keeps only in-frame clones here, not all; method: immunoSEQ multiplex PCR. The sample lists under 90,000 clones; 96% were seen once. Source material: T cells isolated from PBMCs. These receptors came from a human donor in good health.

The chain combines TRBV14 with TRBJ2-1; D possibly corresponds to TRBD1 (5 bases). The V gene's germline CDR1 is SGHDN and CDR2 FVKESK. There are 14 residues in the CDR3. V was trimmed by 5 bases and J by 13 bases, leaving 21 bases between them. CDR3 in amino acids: CASSEVTWGTPQFF. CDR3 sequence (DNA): TGTGCCAGCAGCGAAGTGACCTGGGGCACACCCCAGTTCTTC.

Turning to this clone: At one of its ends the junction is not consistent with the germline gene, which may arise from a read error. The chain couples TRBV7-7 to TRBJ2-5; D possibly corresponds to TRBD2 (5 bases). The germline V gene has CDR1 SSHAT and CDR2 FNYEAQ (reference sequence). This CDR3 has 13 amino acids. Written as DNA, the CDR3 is TGTGCTAGCAGCTTAGACTATCAAGAGACCCAGTACTTC. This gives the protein CASSLDYQETQYF.

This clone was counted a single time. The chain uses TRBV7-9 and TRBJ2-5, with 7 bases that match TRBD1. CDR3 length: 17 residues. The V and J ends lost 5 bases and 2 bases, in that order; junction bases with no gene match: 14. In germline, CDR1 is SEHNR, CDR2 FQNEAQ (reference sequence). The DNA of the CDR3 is TGTGCCAGCAGCCAGATCGAGACAGGGATATCTCAAGAGACCCAGTACTTC. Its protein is CASSQIETGISQETQYF.

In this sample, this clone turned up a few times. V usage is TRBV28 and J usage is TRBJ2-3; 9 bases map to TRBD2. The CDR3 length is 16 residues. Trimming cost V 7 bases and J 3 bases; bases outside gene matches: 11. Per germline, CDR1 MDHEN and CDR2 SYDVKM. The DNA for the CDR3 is TGTGCCAGCATCGCCGGGACTAGCTTTGGAACAGATACGCAGTATTTT. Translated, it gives CASIAGTSFGTDTQYF.

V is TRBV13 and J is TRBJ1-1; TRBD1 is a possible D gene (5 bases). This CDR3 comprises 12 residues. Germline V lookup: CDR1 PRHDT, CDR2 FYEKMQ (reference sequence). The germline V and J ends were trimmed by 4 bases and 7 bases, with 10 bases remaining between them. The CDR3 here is CASSSRQLEAFF. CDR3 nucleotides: TGTGCCAGCAGCTCCCGACAGCTTGAAGCTTTCTTT.

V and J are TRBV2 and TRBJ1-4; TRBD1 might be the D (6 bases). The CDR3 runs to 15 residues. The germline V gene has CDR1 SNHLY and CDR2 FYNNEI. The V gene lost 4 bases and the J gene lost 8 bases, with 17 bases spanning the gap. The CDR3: CASSGGGQTPEKLFF. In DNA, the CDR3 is TGTGCCAGCAGTGGTGGAGGACAGACGCCAGAAAAACTGTTTTTT.

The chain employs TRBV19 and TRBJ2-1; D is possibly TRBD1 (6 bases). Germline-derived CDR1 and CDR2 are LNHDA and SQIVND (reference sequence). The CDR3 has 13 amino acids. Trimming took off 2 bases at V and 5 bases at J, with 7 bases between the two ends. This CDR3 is CASSITGNNEQFF. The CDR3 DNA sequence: TGTGCCAGTAGTATAACAGGGAACAATGAGCAGTTCTTC.

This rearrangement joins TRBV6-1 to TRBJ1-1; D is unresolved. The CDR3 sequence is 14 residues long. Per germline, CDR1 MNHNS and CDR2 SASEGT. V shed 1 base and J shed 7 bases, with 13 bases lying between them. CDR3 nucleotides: TGTGCCAGCAGTGAAGACCTAAGGCGGGATGAAGCTTTCTTT. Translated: CASSEDLRRDEAFF.

This CDR3 is CASSKNTGELFF. The CDR3 DNA reads as TGTGCCAGCAGCAAGAACACCGGGGAGCTGTTTTTT. The chain carries TRBV28 and TRBJ2-2; D is unclear. CDR3 size: 12 residues. Germline V gene sequence: CDR1 MDHEN, CDR2 SYDVKM. V was clipped by 6 bases and J by 1 base, with 3 bases between them.

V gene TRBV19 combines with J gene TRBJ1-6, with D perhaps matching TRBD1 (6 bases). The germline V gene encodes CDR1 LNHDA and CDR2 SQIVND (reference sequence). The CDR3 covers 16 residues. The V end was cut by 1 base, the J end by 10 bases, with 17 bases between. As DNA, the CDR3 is TGTGCCAGTAGTATAGGATTGGGGGCGCGTAGATCACCCCTCCACTTT. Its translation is CASSIGLGARRSPLHF.

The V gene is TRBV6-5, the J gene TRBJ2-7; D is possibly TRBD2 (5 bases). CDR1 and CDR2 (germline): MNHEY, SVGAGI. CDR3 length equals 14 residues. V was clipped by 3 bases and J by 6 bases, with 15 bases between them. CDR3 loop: CASSYSGNSREQYF. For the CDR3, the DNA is TGTGCCAGCAGTTATTCCGGGAACTCACGCGAGCAGTACTTC.

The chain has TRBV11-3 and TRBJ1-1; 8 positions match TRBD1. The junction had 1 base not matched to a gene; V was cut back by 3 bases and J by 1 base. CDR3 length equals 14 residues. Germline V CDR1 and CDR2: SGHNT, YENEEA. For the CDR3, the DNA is TGTGCCAGCAGCTTGGGACAGGCGAACACTGAAGCTTTCTTT. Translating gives CASSLGQANTEAFF.

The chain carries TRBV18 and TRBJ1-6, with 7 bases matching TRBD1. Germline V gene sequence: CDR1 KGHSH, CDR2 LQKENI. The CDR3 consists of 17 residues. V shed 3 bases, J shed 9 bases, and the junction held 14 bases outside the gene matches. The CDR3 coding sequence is TGTGCCAGCTCACCCTCCTGGACAGGTGGGCCTGGTTCACCCCTCCACTTT. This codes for CASSPSWTGGPGSPLHF.

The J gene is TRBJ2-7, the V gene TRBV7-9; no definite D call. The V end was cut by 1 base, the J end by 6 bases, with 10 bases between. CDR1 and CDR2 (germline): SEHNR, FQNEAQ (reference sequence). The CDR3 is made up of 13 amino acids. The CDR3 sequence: CASSLGEVGEQYF. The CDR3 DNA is TGTGCCAGCAGCTTAGGAGAGGTGGGCGAGCAGTACTTC.

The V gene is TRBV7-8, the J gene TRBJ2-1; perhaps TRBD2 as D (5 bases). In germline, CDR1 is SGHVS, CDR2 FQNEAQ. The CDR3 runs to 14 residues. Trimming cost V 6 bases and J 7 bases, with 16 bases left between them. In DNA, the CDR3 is TGTGCCAGCAGACGGAACCGCGGGCGGAATGAGCAGTTCTTC. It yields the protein CASRRNRGRNEQFF.

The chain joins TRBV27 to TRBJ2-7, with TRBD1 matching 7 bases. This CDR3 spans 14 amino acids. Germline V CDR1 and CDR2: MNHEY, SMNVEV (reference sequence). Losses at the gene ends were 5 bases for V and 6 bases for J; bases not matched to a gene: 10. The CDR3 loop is CASSEIGTAIEQYF. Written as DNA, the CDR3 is TGTGCCAGCAGTGAAATCGGGACAGCTATCGAGCAGTACTTC.

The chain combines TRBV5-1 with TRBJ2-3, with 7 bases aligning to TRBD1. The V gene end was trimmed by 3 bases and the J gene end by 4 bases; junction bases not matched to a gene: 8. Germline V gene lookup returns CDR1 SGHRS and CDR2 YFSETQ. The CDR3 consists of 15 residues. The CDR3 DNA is TGCGCCAGCAGCTACTCCGGGACAGCTGCAGATACGCAGTATTTT. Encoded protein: CASSYSGTAADTQYF.

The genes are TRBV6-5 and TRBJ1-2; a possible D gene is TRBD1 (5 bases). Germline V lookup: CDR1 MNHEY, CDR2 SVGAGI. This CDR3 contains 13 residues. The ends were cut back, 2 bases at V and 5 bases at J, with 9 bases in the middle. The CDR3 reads CASSYGASYGYTF. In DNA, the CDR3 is TGTGCCAGCAGTTACGGGGCTAGTTATGGCTACACCTTC.